This TCR beta chain was captured in a study of CD8+ T cells in alopecia areata. Study-wide points: Possibly because of HLA-related factors, TCR sharing was less clear across patients than in mice.

A FACSAria was used to sort CD4+ and CD8+ T cells. These cells came from PBMCs. After isolation, RNA underwent reverse transcription to generate cDNA as the sequencing template. Profiling relied on immunoSEQ multiplex PCR, and the TCRdb table lists in-frame clones only, not all of them. The table shows over 150,000 clones, with around 50% occurring only once. This clone showed up just a few times. The antigen remains undetermined. Germline V gives CDR1 LNHNV, CDR2 YYDKDF (reference sequence). CDR3 length: 13 residues. V was cut by 5 bases and J by 0 bases, with 6 bases left in between. The sequenced sample was CD8+ T cells sorted from blood. This clonotype was sampled from a human donor in good health. The rearrangement joins TRBV15 to TRBJ2-3; tentative D call: TRBD2 (6 bases). The CDR3 reads CATSGTSTDTQYF. CDR3 DNA: TGTGCCACCAGCGGGACTAGCACAGATACGCAGTATTTT.